The 8 T cell receptor beta chains in this list originate from one sample, sequenced in a study of technical replicates of blood from a handful of donors (TCRdb year 2017). The protocol used for the library was the immunoSEQ multiplex PCR assay. Sourced from immuneACCESS, this table was stored by TCRdb with only in-frame sequences that have V and J called. A share of the clones is absent; for the studies checked, an unresolved V gene accounts for under half, and the remainder has no known explanation. In this sample the table shows about 98,000 clones, around 95% of which occur a single time. The ten top clones hold approximately 0.2% of the sample. Input material: T cells isolated from PBMCs. The source of these receptors is a human donor in good health.

The chain has TRBV30 and TRBJ1-2; 9 nucleotides line up with TRBD1. Trimming removed 5 bases from V and 7 bases from J; junction bases left unmatched: 8. The CDR3 runs 13 residues. Germline V gene sequence: CDR1 GTSNPN, CDR2 SVGIG (reference sequence). CDR3 residues: CAWGVGTGFGYTF. The CDR3 nucleotides read TGTGCCTGGGGCGTGGGGACAGGGTTTGGCTACACCTTC.

J is TRBJ1-4 and V is TRBV14; D unresolved. The V gene lost 3 bases and the J gene lost 5 bases, with 13 bases spanning the gap. The CDR3 totals 15 residues. In germline, CDR1 is SGHDN, CDR2 FVKESK. Written as DNA, the CDR3 is TGTGCCAGCAGCCATCAAACGACGGGAAATGAAAAACTGTTTTTT. Protein: CASSHQTTGNEKLFF. The variable domain in full, with the rest retrieved from reference TRBV14 and TRBJ1-4, is EAGVTQFPSHSVIEKGQTVTLRCDPISGHDNLYWYRRVMGKEIKFLLHFVKESKQDESGMPNNRFLAERTGGTYSTLKVQPAELEDSGVYFCASSHQTTGNEKLFFGSGTQLSVL.

The chain employs TRBV4-2 and TRBJ1-1, with D tentatively TRBD1 (6 bases). Trimming cost V 1 base and J 4 bases, with 7 bases left between them. CDR1 LGHNA and CDR2 YNFKEQ come from the germline V gene. This CDR3 is built from 13 residues. The CDR3 is CASSQGDITEAFF. The CDR3 region has the DNA TGTGCCAGCAGCCAAGGGGACATCACTGAAGCTTTCTTT.

The rearrangement uses TRBV5-4 and TRBJ1-3, with a tentative D call TRBD1 (5 bases). This CDR3 comprises 16 residues. Germline CDR1 SGHNT, CDR2 YYREEE (reference sequence). Trimming cost V 0 bases and J 3 bases, with 13 bases left between them. The DNA of the CDR3 is TGTGCCAGCAGCTTGGGCGGGGGAGCATTTGGAAACACCATATATTTT. It translates to CASSLGGGAFGNTIYF.

The V call is TRBV4-1, the J call TRBJ1-2; possible D gene TRBD1, 6 bases. The CDR3 covers 13 residues. The V gene lost 1 base and the J gene lost 8 bases, with 11 bases spanning the gap. Germline lookup yields CDR1 MGHRA and CDR2 YSYEKL. CDR3 sequence: CASSQVGARGYTF. CDR3 in DNA: TGCGCCAGCAGCCAAGTGGGGGCGCGGGGCTACACCTTC.

This chain connects TRBV2 to TRBJ1-4; no clear D. The CDR3 extends over 14 amino acids. V lost 5 bases to trimming and J lost 0 bases, with 7 bases between them. Germline lookup yields CDR1 SNHLY and CDR2 FYNNEI. CDR3 amino acids: CASSPQPTNEKLFF. In nucleotides, the CDR3 is TGTGCCAGCAGTCCACAACCAACTAATGAAAAACTGTTTTTT.

The CDR3, as DNA: TGTGCCAGCAGTTTATCTTCTAGCTCCTACGAGCAGTACTTC. The encoded protein is CASSLSSSSYEQYF. The rearrangement links TRBV27 to TRBJ2-7; no clear D. The CDR3 totals 14 residues. Per the germline V gene, CDR1 is MNHEY and CDR2 is SMNVEV (reference sequence). The V end was cut by 0 bases, the J end by 0 bases, with 6 bases between.

The rearrangement joins TRBV5-5 to TRBJ2-5; 7 bases match TRBD1. The trim removed 0 bases at V and 3 bases at J, leaving 2 bases unmatched. CDR3 length: 14 amino acids. Germline lookup yields CDR1 SGHKS and CDR2 YYEKEE (reference sequence). This CDR3 reads CASSLAGTEETQYF. CDR3 sequence (DNA): TGTGCCAGCAGCTTGGCAGGGACAGAAGAGACCCAGTACTTC.